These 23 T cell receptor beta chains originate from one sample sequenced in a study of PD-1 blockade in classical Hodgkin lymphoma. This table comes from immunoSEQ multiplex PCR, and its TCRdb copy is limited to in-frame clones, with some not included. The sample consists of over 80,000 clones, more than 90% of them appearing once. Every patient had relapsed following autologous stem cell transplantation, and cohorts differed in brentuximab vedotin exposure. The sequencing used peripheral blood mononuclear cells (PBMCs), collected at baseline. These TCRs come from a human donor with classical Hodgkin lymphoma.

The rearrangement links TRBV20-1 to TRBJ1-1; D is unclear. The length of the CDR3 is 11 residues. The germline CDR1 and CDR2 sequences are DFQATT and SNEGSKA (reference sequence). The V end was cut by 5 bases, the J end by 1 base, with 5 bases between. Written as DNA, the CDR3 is TGCAGTGCTTCAGCGAACACTGAAGCTTTCTTT. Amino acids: CSASANTEAFF.

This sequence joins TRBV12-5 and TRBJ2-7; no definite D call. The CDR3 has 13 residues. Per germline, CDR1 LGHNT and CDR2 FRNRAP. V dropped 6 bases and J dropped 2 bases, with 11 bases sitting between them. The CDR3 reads CASGDSDTYEQYF. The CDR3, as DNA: TGTGCTAGTGGAGACTCGGATACCTACGAGCAGTACTTC.

Written as DNA, the CDR3 is TGTGCCATCAGTACCAAGAGGGGGACCGGGGAGCTGTTTTTT. It encodes CAISTKRGTGELFF. This chain uses TRBV10-3 with TRBJ2-2, with TRBD1 as a possible D gene (6 bases). V was clipped by 5 bases and J by 5 bases, with 12 bases between them. The germline gives CDR1 ENHRY, CDR2 SYGVKD. This CDR3 comprises 14 residues.

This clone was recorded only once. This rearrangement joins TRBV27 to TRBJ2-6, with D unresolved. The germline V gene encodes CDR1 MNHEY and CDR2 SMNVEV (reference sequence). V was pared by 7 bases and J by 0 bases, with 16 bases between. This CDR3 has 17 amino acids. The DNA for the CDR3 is TGTGCCAGCACCCCCTGGGCGGACCGCTCTGGGGCCAACGTCCTGACTTTC. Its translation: CASTPWADRSGANVLTF.

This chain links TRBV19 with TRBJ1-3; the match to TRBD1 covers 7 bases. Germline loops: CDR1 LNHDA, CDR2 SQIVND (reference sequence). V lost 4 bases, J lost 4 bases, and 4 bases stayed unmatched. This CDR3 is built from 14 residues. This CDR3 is CASSTRQGGNTIYF. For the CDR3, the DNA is TGTGCCAGTAGTACCCGACAGGGCGGAAACACCATATATTTT.

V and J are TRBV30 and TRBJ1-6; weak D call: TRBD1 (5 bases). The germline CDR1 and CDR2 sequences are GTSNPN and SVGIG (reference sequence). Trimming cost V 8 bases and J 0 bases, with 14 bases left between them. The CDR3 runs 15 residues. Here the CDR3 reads CAGTAGSSYNSPLHF. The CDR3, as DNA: TGTGCCGGGACCGCAGGGAGCTCCTATAATTCACCCCTCCACTTT.

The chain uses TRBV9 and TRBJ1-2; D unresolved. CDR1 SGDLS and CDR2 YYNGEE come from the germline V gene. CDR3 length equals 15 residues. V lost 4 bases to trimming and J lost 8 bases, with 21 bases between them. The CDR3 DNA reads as TGTGCCAGCAGCCCCAGCGGCGGGCTAAGAAACGGCTACACCTTC. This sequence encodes CASSPSGGLRNGYTF. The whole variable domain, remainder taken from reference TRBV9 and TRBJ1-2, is DSGVTQTPKHLITATGQRVTLRCSPRSGDLSVYWYQQSLDQGLQFLIQYYNGEERAKGNILERFSAQQFPDLHSELNLSSLELGDSALYFCASSPSGGLRNGYTFGSGTRLTVV.

CDR3 protein: CASGEQGHGYTF. CDR3 coding DNA: TGTGCCAGTGGGGAACAGGGCCATGGCTACACCTTC. The rearrangement joins TRBV19 to TRBJ1-2; a possible D gene is TRBD1 (6 bases). V shed 8 bases and J shed 6 bases, with 13 bases lying between them. This CDR3 contains 12 residues. The germline CDR1 and CDR2 sequences are LNHDA and SQIVND (reference sequence).

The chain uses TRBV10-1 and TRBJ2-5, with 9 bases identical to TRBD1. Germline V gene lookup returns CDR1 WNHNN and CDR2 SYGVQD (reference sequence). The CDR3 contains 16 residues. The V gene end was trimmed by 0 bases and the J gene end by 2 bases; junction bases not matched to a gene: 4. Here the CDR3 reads CASSESNRGLQETQYF. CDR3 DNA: TGCGCCAGCAGTGAGTCTAACAGGGGGCTTCAAGAGACCCAGTACTTC.

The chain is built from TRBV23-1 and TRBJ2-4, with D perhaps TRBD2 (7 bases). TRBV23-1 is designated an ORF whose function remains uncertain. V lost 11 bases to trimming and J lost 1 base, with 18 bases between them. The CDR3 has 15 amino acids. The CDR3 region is CAPGGQVRAKNIQYF. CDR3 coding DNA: TGCGCCCCCGGGGGGCAGGTCCGGGCCAAAAACATTCAGTACTTC.

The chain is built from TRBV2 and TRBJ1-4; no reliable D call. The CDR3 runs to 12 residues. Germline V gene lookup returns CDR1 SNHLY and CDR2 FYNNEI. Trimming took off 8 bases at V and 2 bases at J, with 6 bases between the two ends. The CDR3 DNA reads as TGTGCCAGCCAGACCACTAATGAAAAACTGTTTTTT. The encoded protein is CASQTTNEKLFF.

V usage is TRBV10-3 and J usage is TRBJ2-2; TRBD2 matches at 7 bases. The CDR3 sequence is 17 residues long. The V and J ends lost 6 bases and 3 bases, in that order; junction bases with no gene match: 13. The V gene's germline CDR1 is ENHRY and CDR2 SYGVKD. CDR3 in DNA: TGTGCCATCAGACCGCTCCTGGCGGGAGTAGACACCGGGGAGCTGTTTTTT. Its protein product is CAIRPLLAGVDTGELFF.

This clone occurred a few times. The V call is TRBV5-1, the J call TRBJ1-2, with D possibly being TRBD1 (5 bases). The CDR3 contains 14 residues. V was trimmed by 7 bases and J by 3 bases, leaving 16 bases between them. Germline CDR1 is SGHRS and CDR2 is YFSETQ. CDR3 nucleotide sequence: TGCGCCAGCCGGTCGGTAGACAGCGACTATGGCTACACCTTC. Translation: CASRSVDSDYGYTF.

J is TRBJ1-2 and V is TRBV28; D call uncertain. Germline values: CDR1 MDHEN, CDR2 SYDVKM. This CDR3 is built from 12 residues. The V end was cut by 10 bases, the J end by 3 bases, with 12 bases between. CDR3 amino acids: CATLEGDYGYTF. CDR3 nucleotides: TGTGCCACCCTAGAGGGCGACTATGGCTACACCTTC.

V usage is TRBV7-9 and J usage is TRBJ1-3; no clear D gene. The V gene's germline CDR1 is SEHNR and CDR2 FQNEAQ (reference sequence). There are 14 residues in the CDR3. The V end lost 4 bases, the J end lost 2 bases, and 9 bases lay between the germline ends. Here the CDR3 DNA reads TGTGCCAGCAGCTCCCCTCCCACTGGAAACACCATATATTTT. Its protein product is CASSSPPTGNTIYF.

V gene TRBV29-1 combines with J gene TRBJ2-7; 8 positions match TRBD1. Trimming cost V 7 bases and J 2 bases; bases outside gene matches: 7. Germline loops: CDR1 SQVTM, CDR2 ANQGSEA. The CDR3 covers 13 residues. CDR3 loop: CSARTGSPYEQYF. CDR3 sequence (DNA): TGCAGCGCCCGGACAGGGAGTCCCTACGAGCAGTACTTC.

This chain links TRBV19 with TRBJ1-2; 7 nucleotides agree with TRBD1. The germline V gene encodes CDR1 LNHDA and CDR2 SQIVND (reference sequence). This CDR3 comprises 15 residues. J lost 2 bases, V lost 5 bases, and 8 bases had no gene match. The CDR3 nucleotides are TGTGCCAGTAGTCGTCAGACACAGGGGAACTATGGCTACACCTTC. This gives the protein CASSRQTQGNYGYTF.

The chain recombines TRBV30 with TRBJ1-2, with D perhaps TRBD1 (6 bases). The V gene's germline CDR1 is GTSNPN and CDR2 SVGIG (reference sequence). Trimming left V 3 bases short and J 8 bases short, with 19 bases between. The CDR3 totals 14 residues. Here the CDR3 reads CAWSPLGGIGGYTF. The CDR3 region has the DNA TGTGCCTGGAGCCCATTAGGGGGTATTGGCGGCTACACCTTC.

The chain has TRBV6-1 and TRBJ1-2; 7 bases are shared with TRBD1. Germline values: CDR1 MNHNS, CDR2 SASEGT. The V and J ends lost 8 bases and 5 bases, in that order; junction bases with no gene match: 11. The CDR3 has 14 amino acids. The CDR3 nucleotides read TGTGCCAGCGGGGGGACAGCGCAGACTTATGGCTACACCTTC. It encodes CASGGTAQTYGYTF.

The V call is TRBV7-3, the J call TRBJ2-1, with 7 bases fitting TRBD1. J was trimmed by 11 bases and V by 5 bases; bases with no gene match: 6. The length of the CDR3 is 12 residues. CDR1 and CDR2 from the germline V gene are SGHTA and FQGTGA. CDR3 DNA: TGTGCCAGCAGCCAGGGACAGAATAAGCAGTTCTTC. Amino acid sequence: CASSQGQNKQFF.

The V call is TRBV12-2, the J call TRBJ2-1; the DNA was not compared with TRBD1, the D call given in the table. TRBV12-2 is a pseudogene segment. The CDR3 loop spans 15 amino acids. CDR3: CASRLTGVRGNEQFF. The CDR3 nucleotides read TGTGCAAGTCGCTTAACAGGAGTCAGGGGCAATGAGCAGTTCTTC.

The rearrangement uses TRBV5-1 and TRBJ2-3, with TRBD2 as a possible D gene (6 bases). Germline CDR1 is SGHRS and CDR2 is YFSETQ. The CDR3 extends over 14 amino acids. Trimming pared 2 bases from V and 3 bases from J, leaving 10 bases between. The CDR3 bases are TGCGCCAGCAGCTTAAGAAGCGGGACAGATACGCAGTATTTT. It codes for CASSLRSGTDTQYF.

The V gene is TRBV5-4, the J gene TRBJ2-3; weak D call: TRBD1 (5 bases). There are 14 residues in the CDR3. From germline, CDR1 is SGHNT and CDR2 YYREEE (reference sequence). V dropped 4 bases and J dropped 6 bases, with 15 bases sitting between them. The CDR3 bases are TGTGCCAGCAGCCTCCGACAGCCGGTGGATACGCAGTATTTT. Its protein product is CASSLRQPVDTQYF.